This T cell receptor beta chain was captured in a study of liver allograft versus peripheral blood T cells. Study at large: Liver transplant recipients had T cell receptor repertoires compared between transplanted liver and peripheral blood.

On this clonotype: Its specificity is unknown.

The CDR3 is 13 amino acids. Trimming left V 7 bases short and J 5 bases short, with 14 bases between. Germline CDR1 reads MGHDK; CDR2 reads SYGVNS. The study's findings and limits: A difference was reportedly observed between T cell receptor repertoires inside liver allografts and those in peripheral blood.

Each CDR3 protein is one row after TCRdb ran MiXCR on the reads. This sample has about 8,600 distinct CDR3 sequences, with 15% to 20% found just once. The J gene is TRBJ1-1, the V gene TRBV25-1; no clear D gene. The clonotype comes from a human patient who had a liver transplant. Some of the T cells may derive from the graft donor. The CDR3 region has the DNA TGTGCCAGCACTGGAAGGTATCAGACTGAAGCTTTCTTT. Translation: CASTGRYQTEAFF.